This TCR beta chain was obtained from a study of blood T cell repertoires in COVID-19. Across the study: Specimens from acute and convalescent COVID-19 originated in the United States, Italy and Spain. T cells, B-cell-depleted T cells, or PBMCs provided the cDNA or gDNA that served as material.

Original handling: Reference gene primers were amplified, and this amplification served to estimate nucleated cell counts. This table comes from immunoSEQ multiplex PCR, and its TCRdb copy is limited to in-frame clones, with some not included. That table supplies the V and J calls and clone size; D and trimming were determined from the DNA. In the table there are 100,000 to 120,000 clones, more than 70% of which are singletons. The CDR3 contains 15 residues. The germline CDR1 and CDR2 sequences are MNHEY and SVGAGI. Losses at the gene ends were 5 bases for V and 9 bases for J; bases not matched to a gene: 8.

This TCR was recovered from a woman in her 70s who had recovered from COVID-19. V gene TRBV6-5 combines with J gene TRBJ1-6; 9 bases agree with TRBD1. Sequenced input: peripheral blood. The CDR3 loop is CASSRDRESGSPLHF. CDR3 DNA sequence: TGTGCCAGCAGTCGGGACAGGGAGTCGGGTTCACCCCTCCACTTT.